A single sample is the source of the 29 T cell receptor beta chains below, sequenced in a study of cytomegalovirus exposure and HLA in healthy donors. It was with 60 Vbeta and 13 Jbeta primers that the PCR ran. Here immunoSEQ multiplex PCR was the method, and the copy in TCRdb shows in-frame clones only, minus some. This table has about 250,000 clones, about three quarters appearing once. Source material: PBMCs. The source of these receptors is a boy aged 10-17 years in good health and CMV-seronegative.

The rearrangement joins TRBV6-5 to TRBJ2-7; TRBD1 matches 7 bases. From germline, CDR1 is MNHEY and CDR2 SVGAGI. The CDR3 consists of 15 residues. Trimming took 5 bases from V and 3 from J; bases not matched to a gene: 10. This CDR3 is CASSPPGTANYEQYF. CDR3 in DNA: TGTGCCAGCAGTCCGCCCGGGACAGCTAACTACGAGCAGTACTTC.

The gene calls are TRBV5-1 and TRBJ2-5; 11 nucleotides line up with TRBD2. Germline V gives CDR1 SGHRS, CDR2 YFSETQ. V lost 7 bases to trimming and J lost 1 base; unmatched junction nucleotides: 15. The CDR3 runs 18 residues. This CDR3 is CASARWASGGSTQETQYF. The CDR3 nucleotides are TGCGCCAGCGCCCGTTGGGCTAGCGGGGGGTCAACCCAAGAGACCCAGTACTTC. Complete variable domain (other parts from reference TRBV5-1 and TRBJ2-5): KAGVTQTPRYLIKTRGQQVTLSCSPISGHRSVSWYQQTPGQGLQFLFEYFSETQRNKGNFPGRFSGRQFSNSRSEMNVSTLELGDSALYLCASARWASGGSTQETQYFGPGTRLLVL.

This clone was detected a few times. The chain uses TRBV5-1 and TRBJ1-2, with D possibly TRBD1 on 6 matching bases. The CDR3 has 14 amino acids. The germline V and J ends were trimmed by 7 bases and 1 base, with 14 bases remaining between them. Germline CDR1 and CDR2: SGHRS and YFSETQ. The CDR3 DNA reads TGCGCCAGCGACCAGTTACAGGGTAACTATGGCTACACCTTC. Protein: CASDQLQGNYGYTF.

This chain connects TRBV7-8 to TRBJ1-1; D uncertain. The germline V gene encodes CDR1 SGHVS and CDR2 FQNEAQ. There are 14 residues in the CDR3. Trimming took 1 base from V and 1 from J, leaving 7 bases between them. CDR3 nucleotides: TGTGCCAGCAGCTTAGAAGTGAGGAACACTGAAGCTTTCTTT. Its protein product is CASSLEVRNTEAFF.

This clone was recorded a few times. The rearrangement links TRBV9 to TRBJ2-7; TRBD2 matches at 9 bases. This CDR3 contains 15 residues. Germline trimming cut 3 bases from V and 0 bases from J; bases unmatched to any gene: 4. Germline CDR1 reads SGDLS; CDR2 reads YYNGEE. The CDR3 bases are TGTGCCAGCAGCGCCGGGACTAGCCGCTCCTACGAGCAGTACTTC. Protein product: CASSAGTSRSYEQYF.

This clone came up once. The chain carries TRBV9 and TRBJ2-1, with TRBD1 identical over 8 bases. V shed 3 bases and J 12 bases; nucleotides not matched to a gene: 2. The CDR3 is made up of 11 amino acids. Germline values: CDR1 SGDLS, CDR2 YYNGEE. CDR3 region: CASSGGTGQFF. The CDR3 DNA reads TGTGCCAGCAGCGGAGGGACAGGGCAGTTCTTC. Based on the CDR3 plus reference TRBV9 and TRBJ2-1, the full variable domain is DSGVTQTPKHLITATGQRVTLRCSPRSGDLSVYWYQQSLDQGLQFLIQYYNGEERAKGNILERFSAQQFPDLHSELNLSSLELGDSALYFCASSGGTGQFFGPGTRLTVL.

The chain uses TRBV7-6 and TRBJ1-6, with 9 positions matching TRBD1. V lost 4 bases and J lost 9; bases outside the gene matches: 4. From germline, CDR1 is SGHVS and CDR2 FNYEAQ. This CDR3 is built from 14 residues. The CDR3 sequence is CASSSGQGFSPLHF. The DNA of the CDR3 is TGTGCCAGCAGCTCAGGACAGGGGTTTTCACCCCTCCACTTT.

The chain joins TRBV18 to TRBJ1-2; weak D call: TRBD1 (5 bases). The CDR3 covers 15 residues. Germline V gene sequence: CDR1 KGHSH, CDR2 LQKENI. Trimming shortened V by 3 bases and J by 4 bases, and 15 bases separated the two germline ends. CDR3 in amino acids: CASSPIGAAGYGYTF. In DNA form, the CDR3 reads TGTGCCAGCTCACCGATTGGGGCGGCCGGCTATGGCTACACCTTC. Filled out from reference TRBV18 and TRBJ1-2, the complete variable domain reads NAGVMQNPRHLVRRRGQEARLRCSPMKGHSHVYWYRQLPEEGLKFMVYLQKENIIDESGMPKERFSAEFPKEGPSILRIQQVVRGDSAAYFCASSPIGAAGYGYTFGSGTRLTVV.

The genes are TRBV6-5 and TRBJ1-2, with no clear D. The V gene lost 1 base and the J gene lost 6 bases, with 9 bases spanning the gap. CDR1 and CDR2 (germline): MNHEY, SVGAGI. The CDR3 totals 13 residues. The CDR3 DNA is TGTGCCAGCAGTTACTACGGGGTCGATGGCTACACCTTC. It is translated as CASSYYGVDGYTF.

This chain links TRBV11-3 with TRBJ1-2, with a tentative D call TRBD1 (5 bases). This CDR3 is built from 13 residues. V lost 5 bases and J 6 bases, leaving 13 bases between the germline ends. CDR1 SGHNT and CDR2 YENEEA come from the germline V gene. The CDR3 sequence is CASSTNRPHGYTF. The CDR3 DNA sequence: TGTGCCAGCAGCACCAACAGGCCTCATGGCTACACCTTC.

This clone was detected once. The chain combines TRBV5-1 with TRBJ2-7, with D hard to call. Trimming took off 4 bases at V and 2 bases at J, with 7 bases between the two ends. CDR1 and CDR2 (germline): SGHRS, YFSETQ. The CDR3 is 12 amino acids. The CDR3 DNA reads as TGCGCCAGCAGCGGTCAGGCCTACGAGCAGTACTTC. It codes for CASSGQAYEQYF.

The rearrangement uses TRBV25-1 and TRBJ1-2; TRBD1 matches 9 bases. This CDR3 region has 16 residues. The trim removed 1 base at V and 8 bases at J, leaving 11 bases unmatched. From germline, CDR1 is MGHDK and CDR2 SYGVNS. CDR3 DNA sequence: TGTGCCAGCAGTGAATGGGGCGGACAGGGGACGAGGGGCTACACCTTC. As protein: CASSEWGGQGTRGYTF.

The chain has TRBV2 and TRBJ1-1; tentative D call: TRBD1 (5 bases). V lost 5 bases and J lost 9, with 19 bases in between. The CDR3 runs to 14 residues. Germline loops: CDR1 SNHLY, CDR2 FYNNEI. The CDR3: CASSPDSMSRQAFF. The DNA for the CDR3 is TGTGCCAGCAGTCCAGACAGTATGAGCAGACAAGCTTTCTTT.

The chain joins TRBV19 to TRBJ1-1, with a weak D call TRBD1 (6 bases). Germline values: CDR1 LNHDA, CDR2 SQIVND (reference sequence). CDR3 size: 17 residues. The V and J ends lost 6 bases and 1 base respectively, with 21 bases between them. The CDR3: CASSLFYRDLGNTEAFF. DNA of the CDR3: TGTGCCAGTAGCCTCTTTTACAGGGATCTCGGGAACACTGAAGCTTTCTTT. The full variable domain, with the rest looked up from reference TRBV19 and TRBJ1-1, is DGGITQSPKYLFRKEGQNVTLSCEQNLNHDAMYWYRQDPGQGLRLIYYSQIVNDFQKGDIAEGYSVSREKKESFPLTVTSAQKNPTAFYLCASSLFYRDLGNTEAFFGQGTRLTVV.

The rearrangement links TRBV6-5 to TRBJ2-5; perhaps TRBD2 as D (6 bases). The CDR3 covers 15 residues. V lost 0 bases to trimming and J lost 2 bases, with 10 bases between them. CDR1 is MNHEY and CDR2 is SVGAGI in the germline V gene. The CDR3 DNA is TGTGCCAGCAGTTACTCGACTAGGCTTCAAGAGACCCAGTACTTC. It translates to CASSYSTRLQETQYF.

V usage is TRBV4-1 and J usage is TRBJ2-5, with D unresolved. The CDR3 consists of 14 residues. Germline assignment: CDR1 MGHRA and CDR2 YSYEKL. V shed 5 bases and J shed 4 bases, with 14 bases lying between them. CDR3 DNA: TGCGCCAGCAGCTCTCGGATGGGCGTAGAGACCCAGTACTTC. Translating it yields CASSSRMGVETQYF.

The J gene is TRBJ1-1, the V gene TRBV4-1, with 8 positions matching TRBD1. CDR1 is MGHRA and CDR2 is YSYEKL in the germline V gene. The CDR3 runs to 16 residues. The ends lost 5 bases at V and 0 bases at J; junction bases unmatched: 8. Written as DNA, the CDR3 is TGCGCCAGCAGCTATAGAGACAGGGGTATGAACACTGAAGCTTTCTTT. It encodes CASSYRDRGMNTEAFF.

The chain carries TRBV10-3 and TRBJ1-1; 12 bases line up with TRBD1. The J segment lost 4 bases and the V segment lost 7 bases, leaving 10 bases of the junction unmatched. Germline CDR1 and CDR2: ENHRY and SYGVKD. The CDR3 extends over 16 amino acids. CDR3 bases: TGTGCCATCAATCCGGGACAGGGGGCTCGGGGCACTGAAGCTTTCTTT. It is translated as CAINPGQGARGTEAFF.

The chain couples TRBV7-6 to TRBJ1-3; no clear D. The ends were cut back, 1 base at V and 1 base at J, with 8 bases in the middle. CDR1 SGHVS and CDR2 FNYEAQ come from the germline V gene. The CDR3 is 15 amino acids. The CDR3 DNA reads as TGTGCCAGCAGCTTAGGTCAGCGTTCTGGAAACACCATATATTTT. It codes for CASSLGQRSGNTIYF.

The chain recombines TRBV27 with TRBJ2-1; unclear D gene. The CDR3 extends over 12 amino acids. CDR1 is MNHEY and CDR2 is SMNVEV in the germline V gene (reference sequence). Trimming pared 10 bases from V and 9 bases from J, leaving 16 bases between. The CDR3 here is CATRGAPSEQFF. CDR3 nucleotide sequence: TGTGCCACCCGCGGAGCCCCGAGTGAGCAGTTCTTC.

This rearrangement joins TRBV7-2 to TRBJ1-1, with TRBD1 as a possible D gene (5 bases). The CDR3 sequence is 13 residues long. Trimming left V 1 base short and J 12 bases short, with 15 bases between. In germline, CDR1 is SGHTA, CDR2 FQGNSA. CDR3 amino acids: CASSLVTGDITFF. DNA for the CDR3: TGTGCCAGCAGCTTAGTAACAGGAGATATTACTTTCTTT.

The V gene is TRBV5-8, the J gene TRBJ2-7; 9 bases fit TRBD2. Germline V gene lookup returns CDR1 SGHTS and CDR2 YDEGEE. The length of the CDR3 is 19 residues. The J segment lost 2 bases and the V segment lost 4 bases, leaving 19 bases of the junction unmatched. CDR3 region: CASSPKIHRLAAMTYEQYF. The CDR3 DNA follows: TGTGCCAGCAGCCCTAAGATTCACAGACTAGCGGCGATGACCTACGAGCAGTACTTC.

The CDR3 sequence: CASSFRQREVRGQFF. In DNA, the CDR3 is TGTGCCAGCAGCTTTCGCCAGCGGGAGGTCCGAGGGCAGTTCTTC. This sequence joins TRBV5-6 and TRBJ2-1; 9 nucleotides line up with TRBD2. J gave up 12 bases and V 2 bases, and 12 bases lay outside the gene matches. The CDR3 totals 15 residues. Germline lookup yields CDR1 SGHDT and CDR2 YYEEEE.

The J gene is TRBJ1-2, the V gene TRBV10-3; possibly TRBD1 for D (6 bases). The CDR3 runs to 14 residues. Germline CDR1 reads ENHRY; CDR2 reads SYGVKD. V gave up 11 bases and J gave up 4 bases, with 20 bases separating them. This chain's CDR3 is CAASTGTLSYGYTF. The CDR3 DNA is TGTGCCGCCTCAACAGGGACCTTATCCTATGGCTACACCTTC.

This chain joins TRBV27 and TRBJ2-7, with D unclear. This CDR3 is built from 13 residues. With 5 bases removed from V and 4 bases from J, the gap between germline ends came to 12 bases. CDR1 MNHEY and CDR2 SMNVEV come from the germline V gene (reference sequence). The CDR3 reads CASSQSQTYEQYF. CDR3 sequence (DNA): TGTGCCAGCAGTCAGTCTCAAACATACGAGCAGTACTTC.

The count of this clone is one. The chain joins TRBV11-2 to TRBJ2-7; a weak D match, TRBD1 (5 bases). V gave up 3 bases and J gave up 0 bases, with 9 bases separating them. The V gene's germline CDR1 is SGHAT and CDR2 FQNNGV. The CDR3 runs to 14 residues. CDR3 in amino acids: CASSFRRDSYEQYF. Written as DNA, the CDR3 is TGTGCCAGCAGCTTTCGCAGGGACTCCTACGAGCAGTACTTC.

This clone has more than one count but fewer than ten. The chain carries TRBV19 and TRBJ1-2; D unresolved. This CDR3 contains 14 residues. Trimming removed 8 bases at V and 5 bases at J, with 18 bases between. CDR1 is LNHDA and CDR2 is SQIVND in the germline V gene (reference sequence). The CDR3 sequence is CASFRASGGYGYTF. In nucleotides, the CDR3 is TGTGCCAGTTTTCGGGCCTCGGGAGGATATGGCTACACCTTC.

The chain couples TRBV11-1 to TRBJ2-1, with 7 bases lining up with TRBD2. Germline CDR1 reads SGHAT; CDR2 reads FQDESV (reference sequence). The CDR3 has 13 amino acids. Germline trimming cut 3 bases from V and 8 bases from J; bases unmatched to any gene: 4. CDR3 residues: CASSFTSADEQFF. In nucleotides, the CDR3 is TGTGCCAGCAGCTTTACTAGCGCTGATGAGCAGTTCTTC.

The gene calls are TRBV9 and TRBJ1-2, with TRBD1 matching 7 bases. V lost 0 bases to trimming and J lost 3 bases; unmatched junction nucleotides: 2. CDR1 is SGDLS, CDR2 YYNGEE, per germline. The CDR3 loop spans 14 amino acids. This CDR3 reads CASSVGQGDYGYTF. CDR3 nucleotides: TGTGCCAGCAGCGTAGGGCAGGGGGACTATGGCTACACCTTC.